The clone carrying this T cell receptor (beta chain) appeared a single time. TCR beta chains were sequenced at survey level with immunoSEQ. The repertoire was sequenced with immunoSEQ multiplex PCR; TCRdb's copy has only in-frame clones and lacks some. Altogether 45,000 to 55,000 clones are present, 85% to 95% being singletons, with the ten largest covering around 10%. V shed 1 base and J shed 8 bases, with 17 bases lying between them. The CDR3 is 14 residues long. From germline, CDR1 is GTSNPN and CDR2 SVGIG (reference sequence). The V and J genes are TRBV30 and TRBJ1-2; D may be TRBD1 (5 bases). The sequence came from a man aged 40-55 years with rheumatoid arthritis. Sequencing input: PBMCs. The DNA of the CDR3 is TGTGCCTGGAGTGCAGGGAGGGGAGGGGAAGGCTACACCTTC. Protein product: CAWSAGRGGEGYTF.